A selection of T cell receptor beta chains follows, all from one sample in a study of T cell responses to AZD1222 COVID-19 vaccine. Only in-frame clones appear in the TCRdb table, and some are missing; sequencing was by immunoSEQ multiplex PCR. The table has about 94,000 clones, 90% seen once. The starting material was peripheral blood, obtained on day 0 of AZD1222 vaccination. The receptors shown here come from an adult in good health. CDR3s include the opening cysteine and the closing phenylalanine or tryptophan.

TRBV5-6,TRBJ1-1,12,CASSLPSTEAFF
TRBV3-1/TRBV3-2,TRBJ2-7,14,CASSHSGATYEQYF
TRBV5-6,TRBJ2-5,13,CASSFDSQETQYF
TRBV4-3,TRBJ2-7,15,CASSQEETGSYEQYF
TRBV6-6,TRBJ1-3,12,CASSYSGNTIYF
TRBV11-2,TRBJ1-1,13,CASARQGGTEAFF
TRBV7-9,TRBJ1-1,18,CASSSRTGTENFLTEAFF
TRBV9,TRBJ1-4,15,CASSLYDRVNEKLFF
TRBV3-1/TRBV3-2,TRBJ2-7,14,CASSRSGGSYEQYF
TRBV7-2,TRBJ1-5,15,CASSLRRWGNQPQHF
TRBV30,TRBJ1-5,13,CAWSLNRDQPQHF
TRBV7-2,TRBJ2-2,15,CASSFGGPNTGELFF
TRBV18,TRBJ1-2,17,CASSPGTGGALVYGYTF
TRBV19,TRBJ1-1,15,CASSRPQGRNTEAFF
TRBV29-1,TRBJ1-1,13,CSVEDDRVLRAFF
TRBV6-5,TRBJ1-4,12,CASSEGASGLFF
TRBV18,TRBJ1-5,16,CASSPALTGDNQPQHF
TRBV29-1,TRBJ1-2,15,CSVEGEGGATVGYTF
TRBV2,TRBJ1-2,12,CASTARGGGYTF
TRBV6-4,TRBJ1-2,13,CASSSEYGYGYTF
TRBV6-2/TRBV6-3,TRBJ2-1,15,CASSYSLAGGNEQFF
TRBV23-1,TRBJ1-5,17,CASICPPRDRVYQPQHF
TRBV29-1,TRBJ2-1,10,CSVTYNEQFF
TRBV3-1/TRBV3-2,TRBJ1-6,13,CASHGQGNSPLHF
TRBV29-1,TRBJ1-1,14,CSVAESGASTEAFF
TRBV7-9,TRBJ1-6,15,CASSTGSGENSPLHF
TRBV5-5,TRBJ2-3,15,CASSLYAGGTDTQYF
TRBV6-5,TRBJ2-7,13,CASSYSRNYEQYF
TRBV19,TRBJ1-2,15,CASRLGQASNYGYTF
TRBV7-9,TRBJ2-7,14,CASSLRSSSYEQYF
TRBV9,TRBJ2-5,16,CASTLTGDSTWETQYF
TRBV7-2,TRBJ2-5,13,CASSFGQKETQYF
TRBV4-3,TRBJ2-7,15,CASSLQTSGGYEQYF
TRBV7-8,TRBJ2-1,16,CASSPPGTGTYNEQFF
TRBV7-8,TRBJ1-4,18,CASSRQGTPDTTNEKLFF
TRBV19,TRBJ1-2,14,CASSSQGTGNGYTF
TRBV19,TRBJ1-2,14,CASSIEAGLYGYTF
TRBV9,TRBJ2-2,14,CASGKTGNTGELFF
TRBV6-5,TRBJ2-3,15,CASSPQTGGTDTQYF
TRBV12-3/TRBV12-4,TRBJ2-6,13,CASSRRGANVLTF
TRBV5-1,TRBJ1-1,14,CASSLGGGNTEAFF
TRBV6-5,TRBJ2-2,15,CASSSGDANTGELFF
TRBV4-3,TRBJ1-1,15,CASSQEGLPLGGAFF
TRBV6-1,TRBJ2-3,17,CASSESPPGLATDTQYF
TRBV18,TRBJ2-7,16,CASSPFTSATSYEQYF
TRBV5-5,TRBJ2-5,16,CASSFTSWTSAQGQYF
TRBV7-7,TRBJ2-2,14,CASSLGTGTGELFF
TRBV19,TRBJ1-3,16,CASSIGLGTSGNTIYF
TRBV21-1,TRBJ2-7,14,CASGGGDGVYEQYF
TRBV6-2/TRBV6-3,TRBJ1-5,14,CASSLLGSNQPQHF
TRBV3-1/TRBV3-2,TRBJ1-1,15,CASSQGDRLDTEAFF
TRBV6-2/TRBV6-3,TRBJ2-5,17,CASSYPFSGENQETQYF
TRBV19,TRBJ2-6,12,CASRAGANVLTF
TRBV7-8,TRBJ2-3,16,CASSFRQGAGTDTQYF
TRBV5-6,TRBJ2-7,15,CASSPTWGEINEQYF